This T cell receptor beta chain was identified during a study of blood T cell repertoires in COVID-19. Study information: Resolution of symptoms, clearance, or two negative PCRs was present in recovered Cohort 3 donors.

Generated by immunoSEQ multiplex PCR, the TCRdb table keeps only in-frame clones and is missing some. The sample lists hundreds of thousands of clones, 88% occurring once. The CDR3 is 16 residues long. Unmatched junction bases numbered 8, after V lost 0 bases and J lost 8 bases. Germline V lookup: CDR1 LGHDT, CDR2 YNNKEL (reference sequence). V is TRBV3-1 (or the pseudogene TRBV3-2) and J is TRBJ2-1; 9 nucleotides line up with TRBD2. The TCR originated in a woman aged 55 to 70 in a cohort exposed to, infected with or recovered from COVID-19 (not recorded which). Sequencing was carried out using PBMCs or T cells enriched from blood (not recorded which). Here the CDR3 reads CASSQDRLAGRDEQFF. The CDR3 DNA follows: TGTGCCAGCAGCCAAGATCGTCTAGCGGGGAGGGATGAGCAGTTCTTC.